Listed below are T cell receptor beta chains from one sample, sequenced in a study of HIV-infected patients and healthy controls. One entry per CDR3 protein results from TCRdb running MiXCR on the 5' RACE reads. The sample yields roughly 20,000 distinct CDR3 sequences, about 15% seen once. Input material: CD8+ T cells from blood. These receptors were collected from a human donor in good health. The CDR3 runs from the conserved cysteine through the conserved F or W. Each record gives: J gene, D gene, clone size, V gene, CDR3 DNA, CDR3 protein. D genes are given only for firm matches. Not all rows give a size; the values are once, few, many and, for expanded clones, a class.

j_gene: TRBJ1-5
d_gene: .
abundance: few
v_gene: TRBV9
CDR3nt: TGTGCCAGCAGCGTAGCGGGCGGCAATCAGCCCCAGCATTTT
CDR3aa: CASSVAGGNQPQHF

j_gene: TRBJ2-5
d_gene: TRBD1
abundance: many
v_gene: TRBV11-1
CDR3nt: TGTGCCAGCAGCTCATTCCCCACGGGACAGAAAGAGACCCAGTACTTC
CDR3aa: CASSSFPTGQKETQYF

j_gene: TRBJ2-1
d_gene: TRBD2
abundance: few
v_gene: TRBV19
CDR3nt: TGTGCCAGTAGCGGACTAGCGGGCTACAATGAGCAGTTCTTC
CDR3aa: CASSGLAGYNEQFF

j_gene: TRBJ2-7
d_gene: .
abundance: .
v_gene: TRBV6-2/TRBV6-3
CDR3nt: TGTGCCAGCAGTGACAGTCTAACCGGGCCCCCATACGAGCAGTACTTC
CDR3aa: CASSDSLTGPPYEQYF

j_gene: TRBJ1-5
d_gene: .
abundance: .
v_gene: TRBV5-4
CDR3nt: TGTGCCAGCAGCATTCGGGGGGGCAATCAGCCCCAGCATTTT
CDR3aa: CASSIRGGNQPQHF

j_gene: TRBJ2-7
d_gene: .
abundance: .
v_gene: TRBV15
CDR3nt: TGTGCCACCAGCGGGCAGGGGACCGAGCAGTACTTC
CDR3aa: CATSGQGTEQYF

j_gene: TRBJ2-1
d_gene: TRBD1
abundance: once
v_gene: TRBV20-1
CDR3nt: TGCAGTGCTAGAGAACGAGGACAGGTTCAAGGCGGGTTC
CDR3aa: CSARERGQVQGGF

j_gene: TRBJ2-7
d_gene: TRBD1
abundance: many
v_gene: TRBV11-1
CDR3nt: TGTGCCAGCAGCTTAACCGGGACAGGCTACTACGAGCAGTACTTC
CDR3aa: CASSLTGTGYYEQYF

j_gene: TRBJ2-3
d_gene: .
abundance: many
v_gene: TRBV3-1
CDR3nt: TGTGCCAGCAGCCAAGACTCCTCGGGACCCCGTACCGCGCCTCGAGGGGCTACAGATACGCAGTATTTT
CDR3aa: CASSQDSSGPRTAPRGATDTQYF

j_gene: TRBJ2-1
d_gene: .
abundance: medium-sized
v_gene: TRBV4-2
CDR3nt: TGTGCCAGCAGTCCTAGGACGGATATTAGTGAGCAGTTCTTC
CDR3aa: CASSPRTDISEQFF

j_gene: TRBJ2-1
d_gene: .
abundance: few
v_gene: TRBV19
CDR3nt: TGTGCCAGTACCCCGGGGCCTATAAACAATGAGCTGTGGCAGTTCTTC
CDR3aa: CASTPGPINNELWQFF

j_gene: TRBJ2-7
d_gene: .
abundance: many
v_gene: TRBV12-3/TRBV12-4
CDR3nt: TGTGCCAGCAGCCGTTTTGGGGGTGCGGTGTACGAGCAGTACTTC
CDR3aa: CASSRFGGAVYEQYF

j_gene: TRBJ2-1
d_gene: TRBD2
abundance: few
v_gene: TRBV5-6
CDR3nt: TGTGCCAGCAGCTTGGAGCTAGCGGGGCCCTACAATGAGCAGTTCTTC
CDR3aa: CASSLELAGPYNEQFF

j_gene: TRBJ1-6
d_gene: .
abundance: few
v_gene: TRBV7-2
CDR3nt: TGTGCCAGCAGCTTAGAAACAGGATTATTTAATTCACCCCTCCACTTT
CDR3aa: CASSLETGLFNSPLHF

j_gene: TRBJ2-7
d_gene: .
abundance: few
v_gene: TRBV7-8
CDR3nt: TGTGCCAGCAGCAGCACCCGGACAGCTCGACCCTACGAGCAGTACTTC
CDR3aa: CASSSTRTARPYEQYF

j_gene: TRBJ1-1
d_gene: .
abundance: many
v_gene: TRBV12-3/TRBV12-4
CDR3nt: TGTGCCAGCAGTTTGATGGGGACTGAAGCTTTCTTT
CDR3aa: CASSLMGTEAFF

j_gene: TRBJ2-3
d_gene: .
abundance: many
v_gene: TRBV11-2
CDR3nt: TGTGCCAGCAGCTTAGAGAGCGGGTGGTACGGCACAGATACGCAGTATTTT
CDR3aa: CASSLESGWYGTDTQYF

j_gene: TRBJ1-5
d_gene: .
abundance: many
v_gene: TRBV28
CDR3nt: TGTGCCAGCAGACAGGCGGAGGGGTATAGCAATCAGCCCCAGCATTTT
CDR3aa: CASRQAEGYSNQPQHF

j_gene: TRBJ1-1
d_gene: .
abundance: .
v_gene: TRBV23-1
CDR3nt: TGCGCCAGCAGTCTCCTGGCGGGTGACACTGAAGCTTTCTTT
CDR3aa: CASSLLAGDTEAFF

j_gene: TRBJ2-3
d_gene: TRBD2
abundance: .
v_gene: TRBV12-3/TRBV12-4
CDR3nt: TGTGCCAGCCGGGAACTAGCGGGATTTCCGGATACGCAGTATTTT
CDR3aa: CASRELAGFPDTQYF

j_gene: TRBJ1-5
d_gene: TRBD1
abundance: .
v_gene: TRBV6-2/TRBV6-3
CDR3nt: TGTGCCAGCAGTTTCCCGGGACAGGTGCAGCCCCAGCATTTT
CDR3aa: CASSFPGQVQPQHF

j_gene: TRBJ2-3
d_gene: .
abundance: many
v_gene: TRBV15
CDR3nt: TGTGCCACCAGCAGTGGGTCCGGACCAGATACGCAGTATTTT
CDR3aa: CATSSGSGPDTQYF

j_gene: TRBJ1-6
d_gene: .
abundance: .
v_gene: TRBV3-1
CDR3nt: TGTGCCAGCAGCCAAGAGGCTGAGACTAATAATTCACCCCTCCACTTT
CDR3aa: CASSQEAETNNSPLHF

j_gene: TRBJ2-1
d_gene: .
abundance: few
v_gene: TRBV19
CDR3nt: TGTGCCAGTAGTATCCAGGACAGTTACAATGAGCAGTTCTTC
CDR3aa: CASSIQDSYNEQFF

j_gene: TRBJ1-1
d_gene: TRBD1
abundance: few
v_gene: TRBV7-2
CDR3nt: TGTGCCAGCAGCTTAGTGGACAGGCGCACTGAAGCTTTCTTT
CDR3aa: CASSLVDRRTEAFF

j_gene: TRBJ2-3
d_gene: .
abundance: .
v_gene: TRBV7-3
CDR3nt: TGTGCCAGCAGCTTCTACGGGACCGCAGATACGCAGTATTTT
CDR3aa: CASSFYGTADTQYF

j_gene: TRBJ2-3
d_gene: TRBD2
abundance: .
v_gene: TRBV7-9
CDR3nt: TGTGCCAGCAGCCCCGTCCTGGGGGGGACAGATACGCAGTATTTT
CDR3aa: CASSPVLGGTDTQYF

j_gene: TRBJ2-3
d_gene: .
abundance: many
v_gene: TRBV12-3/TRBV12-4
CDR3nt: TGTGCCAGCAGTTTTTTCGGGTCCCGTTTCACAGATACGCAGTATTTT
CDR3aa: CASSFFGSRFTDTQYF

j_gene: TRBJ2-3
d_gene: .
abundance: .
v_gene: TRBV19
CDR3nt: TGTGCCACCCAAACCCAGGGTTGGTTCGGCACAGATACGCAGTATTTT
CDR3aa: CATQTQGWFGTDTQYF

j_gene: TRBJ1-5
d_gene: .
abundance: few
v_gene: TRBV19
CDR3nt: TGTGCCAGTAGTATAGGGGGTCTTGGCAATCAGCCCCAGCATTTT
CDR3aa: CASSIGGLGNQPQHF

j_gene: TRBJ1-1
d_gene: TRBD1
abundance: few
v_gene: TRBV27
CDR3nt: TGTGCCAGCAGTTTCCAGGGGGGTGGGACTGAAGCTTTCTTT
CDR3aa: CASSFQGGGTEAFF

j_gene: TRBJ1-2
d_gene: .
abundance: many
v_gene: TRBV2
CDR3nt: TGTGCCAGCAGTGAAGCAGGGGCGGAAAACTATGGCTACACCTTC
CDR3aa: CASSEAGAENYGYTF

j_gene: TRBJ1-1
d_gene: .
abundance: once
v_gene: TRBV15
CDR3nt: TGTGCCACCAGCAAAGCCGGAGGGGAAGCTTTCTTT
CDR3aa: CATSKAGGEAFF

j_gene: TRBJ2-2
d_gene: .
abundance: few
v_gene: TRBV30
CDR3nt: TGTGCCTGGAGTGTAGTGTTAACCGGGGAGCTGTTTTTT
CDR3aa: CAWSVVLTGELFF

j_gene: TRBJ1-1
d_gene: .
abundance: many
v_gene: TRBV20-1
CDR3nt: TGCAGTGCTAGAATTACAGGGTCCGTGGAGAACACTGAAGCTTTCTTT
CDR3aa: CSARITGSVENTEAFF

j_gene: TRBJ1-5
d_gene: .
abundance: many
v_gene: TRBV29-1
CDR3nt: TGCAGCGCCTCGGGGCGGGGTAGCAATCAGCCCCAGCATTTT
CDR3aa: CSASGRGSNQPQHF

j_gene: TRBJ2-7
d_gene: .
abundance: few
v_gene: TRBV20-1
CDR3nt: TGCAGTGCTGACACGACAGATACCTACGAGCAGTACTTC
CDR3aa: CSADTTDTYEQYF

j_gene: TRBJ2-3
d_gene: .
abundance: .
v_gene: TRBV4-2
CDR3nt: TGTGCCAGCAGCCAAGCTGAGGCAGACACAGATACGCAGTATTTT
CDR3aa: CASSQAEADTDTQYF

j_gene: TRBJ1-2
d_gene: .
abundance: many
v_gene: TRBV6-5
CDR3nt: TGTGCCAGCAGTTACAAGGGAGGGCGGCTCGGCTACACCTTC
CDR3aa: CASSYKGGRLGYTF

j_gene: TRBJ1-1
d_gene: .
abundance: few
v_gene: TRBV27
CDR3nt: TGTGCCAGCAGTTTTTGGGGGGGCACTGAAGCTTTCTTT
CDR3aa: CASSFWGGTEAFF

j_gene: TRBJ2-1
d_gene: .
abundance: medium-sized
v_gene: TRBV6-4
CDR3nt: TGTGCCAGCAGTCAAGACAGGGAGGCAAGCGAGCAGTTCTTC
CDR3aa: CASSQDREASEQFF

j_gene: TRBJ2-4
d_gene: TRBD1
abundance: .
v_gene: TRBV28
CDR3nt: TGTGCCAGCAGTTTACCGACAGGGGTCAACATTCAGTACTTC
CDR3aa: CASSLPTGVNIQYF

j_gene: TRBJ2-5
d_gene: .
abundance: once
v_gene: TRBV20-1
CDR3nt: TGCAGTGCCAGGCCTTTCGGCTTCGAAACCCAGTACTTC
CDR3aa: CSARPFGFETQYF

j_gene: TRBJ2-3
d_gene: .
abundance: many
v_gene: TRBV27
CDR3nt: TGTGCCAGCAGTAAAACCCGGATGGGGTTGGTTCGCCCAGATACGCAGTATTTT
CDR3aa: CASSKTRMGLVRPDTQYF

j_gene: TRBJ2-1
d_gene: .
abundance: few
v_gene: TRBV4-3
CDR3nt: TGCGCCAGCAGCCAAGGGTCGGTTGGTGAGCAGTTCTTC
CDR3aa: CASSQGSVGEQFF

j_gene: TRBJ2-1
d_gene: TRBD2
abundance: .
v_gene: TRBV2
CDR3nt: TGTGCCAGCAGAGCCCCAGGACTAGCGGGAGAGCATGAGCAGTTCTTC
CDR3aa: CASRAPGLAGEHEQFF

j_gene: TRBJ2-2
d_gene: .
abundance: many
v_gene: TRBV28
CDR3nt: TGTGCCAGCAGTCCCGGTTTCACCGGGGAGCTGTTTTTT
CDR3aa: CASSPGFTGELFF

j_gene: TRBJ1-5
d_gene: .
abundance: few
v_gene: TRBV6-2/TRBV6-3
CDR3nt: TGTGCCAGCAGTCTTCAAGACAGTCAGCCCCAGCATTTT
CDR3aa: CASSLQDSQPQHF

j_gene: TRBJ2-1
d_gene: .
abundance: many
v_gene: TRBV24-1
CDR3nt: TGTGCCACACAGGGCGGCCTTACCTACAATGAGCAGTTCTTC
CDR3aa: CATQGGLTYNEQFF

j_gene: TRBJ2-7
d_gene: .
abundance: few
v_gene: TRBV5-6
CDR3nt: TGTGCCAGCAGCGGGAGTAGGCACGAGCAGTACTTC
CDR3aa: CASSGSRHEQYF

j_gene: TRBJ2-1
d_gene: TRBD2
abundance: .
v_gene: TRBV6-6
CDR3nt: TGTGCCAGCAGTCCTAGCGGGGGGGCCTCGAGCTCCTACAATGAGCAGTTCTTC
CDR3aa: CASSPSGGASSSYNEQFF

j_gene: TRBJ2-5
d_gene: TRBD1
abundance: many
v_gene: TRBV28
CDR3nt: TGTGCCAGCAGGGGACAGGGGATGAAAGAGACCCAGTACTTC
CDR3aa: CASRGQGMKETQYF

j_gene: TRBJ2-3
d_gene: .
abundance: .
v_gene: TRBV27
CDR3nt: TGTGCCAGCAGTTTAATGTCAGAGGGGGGTGGCACAGATACGCAGTATTTT
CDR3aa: CASSLMSEGGGTDTQYF

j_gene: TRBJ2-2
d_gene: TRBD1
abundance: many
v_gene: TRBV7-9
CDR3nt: TGTGCCAGCAGCCCCCCCGGGACAGGGGGTGCCGGGGAGCTGTTTTTT
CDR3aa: CASSPPGTGGAGELFF

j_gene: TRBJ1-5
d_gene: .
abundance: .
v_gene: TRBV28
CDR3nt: TGTGCCAGCAGTTTGGAGGTAGCGCGGCAGCCCCAGCATTTT
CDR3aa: CASSLEVARQPQHF